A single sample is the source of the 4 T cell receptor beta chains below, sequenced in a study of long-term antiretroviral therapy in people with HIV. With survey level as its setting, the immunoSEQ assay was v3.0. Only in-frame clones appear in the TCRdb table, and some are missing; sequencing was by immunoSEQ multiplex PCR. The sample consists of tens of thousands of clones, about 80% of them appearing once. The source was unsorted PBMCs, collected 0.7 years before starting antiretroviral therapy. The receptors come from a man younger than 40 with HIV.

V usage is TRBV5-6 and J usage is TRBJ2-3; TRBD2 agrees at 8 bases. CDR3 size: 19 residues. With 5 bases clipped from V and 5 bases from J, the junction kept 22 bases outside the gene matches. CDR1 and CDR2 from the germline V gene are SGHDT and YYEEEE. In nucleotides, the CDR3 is TGTGCCAGCAGTTTAATCCCGAAAAGCGGGAGCAGGGTAAAAGATACGCAGTATTTT. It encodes CASSLIPKSGSRVKDTQYF.

The CDR3 bases are TGTGCCAGCTCCCCCTATGCGAAAGCCGCCGCTCCTAGCACAGATACGCAGTATTTT. It specifies CASSPYAKAAAPSTDTQYF. This chain connects TRBV27 to TRBJ2-3; D gene ambiguous. Looked up from germline, CDR1 is MNHEY and CDR2 is SMNVEV (reference sequence). The length of the CDR3 is 19 residues. The ends were cut back, 8 bases at V and 0 bases at J, with 27 bases in the middle.

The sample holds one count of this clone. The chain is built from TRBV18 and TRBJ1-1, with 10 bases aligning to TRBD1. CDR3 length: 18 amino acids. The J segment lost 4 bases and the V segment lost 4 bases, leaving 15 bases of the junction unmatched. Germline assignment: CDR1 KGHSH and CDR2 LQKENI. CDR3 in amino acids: CASSRKETGGEGGTEAFF. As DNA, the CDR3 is TGTGCCAGCTCACGCAAAGAGACAGGGGGCGAAGGTGGCACTGAAGCTTTCTTT.

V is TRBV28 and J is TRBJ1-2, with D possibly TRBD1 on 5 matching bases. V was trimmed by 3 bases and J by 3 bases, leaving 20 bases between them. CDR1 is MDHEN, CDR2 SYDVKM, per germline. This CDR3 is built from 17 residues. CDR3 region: CASSFGASLNSYYGYTF. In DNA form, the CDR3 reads TGTGCCAGCAGTTTCGGGGCTAGCCTAAATTCATACTATGGCTACACCTTC.